The 21 T cell receptor beta chains given below trace back to one sample, sequenced in a study of blood T cell repertoires in COVID-19. Sequenced by immunoSEQ multiplex PCR; TCRdb stores in-frame clones only, minus some. The sample includes some 340,000 clones, around 80% of them seen just once. Sequenced material: peripheral blood. The origin of the receptors is a man aged 25 to 40 with active or convalescent COVID-19.

The chain is built from TRBV19 and TRBJ2-1, with D maybe TRBD1 (6 bases). V was trimmed by 2 bases and J by 3 bases, leaving 11 bases between them. Germline CDR1 LNHDA, CDR2 SQIVND (reference sequence). This CDR3 is 15 amino acids long. The CDR3 spells CASSITQGFYNEQFF. The DNA for the CDR3 is TGTGCCAGTAGTATAACGCAGGGGTTCTACAATGAGCAGTTCTTC.

The chain is built from TRBV19 and TRBJ2-5; no clear D gene. There are 14 residues in the CDR3. CDR1 is LNHDA and CDR2 is SQIVND in the germline V gene (reference sequence). Trimming removed 5 bases from V and 3 bases from J, with 13 bases in between. CDR3 sequence reads: CASSAVAVEETQYF. CDR3 DNA sequence: TGTGCCAGTAGTGCGGTGGCGGTGGAAGAGACCCAGTACTTC.

The rearrangement joins TRBV9 to TRBJ2-7; 12 nucleotides match TRBD2. The CDR3 contains 15 residues. Unmatched junction bases numbered 7, after V lost 4 bases and J lost 5 bases. Per germline, CDR1 SGDLS and CDR2 YYNGEE. CDR3 nucleotides: TGTGCCAGCAGCCCCACACTAGCGGGAGGAGACGAGCAGTACTTC. It yields the protein CASSPTLAGGDEQYF.

This chain joins TRBV6-1 and TRBJ1-4; D perhaps matches TRBD1 (6 bases). The CDR3 is made up of 16 amino acids. Looked up from germline, CDR1 is MNHNS and CDR2 is SASEGT. Trimming pared 0 bases from V and 5 bases from J, leaving 13 bases between. The CDR3 region is CASSEARGGPNEKLFF. The CDR3 DNA reads TGTGCCAGCAGTGAAGCGCGGGGGGGGCCCAATGAAAAACTGTTTTTT.

V is TRBV6-5 and J is TRBJ2-6; no reliable D call. The V end lost 5 bases, the J end lost 0 bases, and 5 bases lay between the germline ends. CDR1 is MNHEY and CDR2 is SVGAGI in the germline V gene. The length of the CDR3 is 14 residues. The CDR3, as DNA: TGTGCCAGCAGTAGTAGCTCTGGGGCCAACGTCCTGACTTTC. The encoded protein is CASSSSSGANVLTF.

The V and J genes are TRBV27 and TRBJ2-4; TRBD2 might be the D (6 bases). CDR3 size: 14 residues. Germline CDR1 and CDR2: MNHEY and SMNVEV (reference sequence). V was cut by 1 base and J by 7 bases, with 11 bases left in between. For the CDR3, the DNA is TGTGCCAGCAGTTTATTTGGAGGGCAGAACATTCAGTACTTC. It yields the protein CASSLFGGQNIQYF.

On this clone itself: Different DNA sequences within this sample yield the same CDR3. The rearrangement joins TRBV30 to TRBJ1-3; D gene uncertain. The CDR3 has 12 amino acids. V was shortened by 3 bases and J by 4 bases, with 7 bases between the two germline ends. Germline CDR1 is GTSNPN and CDR2 is SVGIG (reference sequence). The CDR3 region has the DNA TGTGCCTGGAGCCCGGGGGGAAACACCATATATTTT. This sequence encodes CAWSPGGNTIYF.

The rearrangement links TRBV4-1 to TRBJ1-4; D is unresolved. V lost 3 bases to trimming and J lost 6 bases, with 14 bases between them. This CDR3 region has 15 residues. The V gene's germline CDR1 is MGHRA and CDR2 YSYEKL. CDR3: CASSQERGADEKLFF. CDR3 coding DNA: TGCGCCAGCAGCCAGGAGCGTGGAGCCGATGAAAAACTGTTTTTT.

This clone was seen a few times. The V gene is TRBV2, the J gene TRBJ1-5, with D possibly matching TRBD1 (5 bases). CDR1 SNHLY and CDR2 FYNNEI come from the germline V gene. The V gene lost 3 bases and the J gene lost 7 bases, with 7 bases spanning the gap. The CDR3 is 12 amino acids. The CDR3 sequence: CASSEEGQPQHF. For the CDR3, the DNA is TGTGCCAGCAGTGAGGAGGGGCAGCCCCAGCATTTT.

V is TRBV4-2 and J is TRBJ1-1; TRBD1 agrees at 8 bases. There are 14 residues in the CDR3. V lost 3 bases to trimming and J lost 5 bases; unmatched junction nucleotides: 5. From germline, CDR1 is LGHNA and CDR2 YNFKEQ. CDR3 in amino acids: CASSQGTGETEAFF. CDR3 sequence (DNA): TGTGCCAGCAGCCAGGGGACAGGAGAGACTGAAGCTTTCTTT.

This chain links TRBV2 with TRBJ2-7; unclear D gene. Per the germline V gene, CDR1 is SNHLY and CDR2 is FYNNEI. This CDR3 comprises 12 residues. Trimming pared 4 bases from V and 3 bases from J, leaving 7 bases between. The CDR3 nucleotides are TGTGCCAGCAGTGGGGCCCGCTACGAGCAGTACTTC. It yields the protein CASSGARYEQYF.

This clone appeared a single time. The CDR3 sequence is CASSLSAGAGDTQYF. As DNA, the CDR3 is TGTGCCAGCAGCTTATCGGCGGGGGCGGGAGATACGCAGTATTTT. The chain is built from TRBV7-2 and TRBJ2-3; tentatively, D is TRBD2 (7 bases). Germline V gene lookup returns CDR1 SGHTA and CDR2 FQGNSA. The V gene lost 2 bases and the J gene lost 5 bases, with 14 bases spanning the gap. This CDR3 spans 15 amino acids.

The chain employs TRBV6-5 and TRBJ2-1; 9 bases match TRBD1. CDR1 MNHEY and CDR2 SVGAGI come from the germline V gene. V lost 7 bases, J lost 5 bases, and 6 bases stayed unmatched. This CDR3 is built from 14 residues. The CDR3 bases are TGTGCCAGCACTCGGGACAGGGCAAACAATGAGCAGTTCTTC. Translating it yields CASTRDRANNEQFF.

The V and J genes are TRBV15 and TRBJ1-2; D uncertain. This CDR3 has 15 residues. V lost 0 bases and J 4 bases, leaving 12 bases between the germline ends. Germline assignment: CDR1 LNHNV and CDR2 YYDKDF (reference sequence). The CDR3 reads CATSRERGSLYGYTF. The DNA of the CDR3 is TGTGCCACCAGCAGAGAACGGGGATCTCTCTATGGCTACACCTTC. The whole variable domain, remainder taken from reference TRBV15 and TRBJ1-2, is DAMVIQNPRYQVTQFGKPVTLSCSQTLNHNVMYWYQQKSSQAPKLLFHYYDKDFNNEADTPDNFQSRRPNTSFCFLDIRSPGLGDTAMYLCATSRERGSLYGYTFGSGTRLTVV.

This chain joins TRBV7-2 and TRBJ2-1; 10 nucleotides match TRBD1. The CDR3 is made up of 15 amino acids. Looked up from germline, CDR1 is SGHTA and CDR2 is FQGNSA. After removal of 3 bases from V and 6 bases from J, the junction contained 5 bases not matched to a gene. CDR3 DNA sequence: TGTGCCAGCAGCTTGGACAGGGGGATATCCAATGAGCAGTTCTTC. Its translation is CASSLDRGISNEQFF.

The chain joins TRBV4-3 to TRBJ2-3, with 9 positions matching TRBD2. Germline assignment: CDR1 LGHNA and CDR2 YSLEER. The junction had 3 bases not matched to a gene; V was cut back by 3 bases and J by 5 bases. CDR3 length equals 14 residues. The CDR3 DNA is TGCGCCAGCAGCCAGGGACTAGCTGGAGATACGCAGTATTTT. It yields the protein CASSQGLAGDTQYF.

This chain links TRBV12-5 with TRBJ2-3, with D perhaps TRBD2 (5 bases). Germline lookup yields CDR1 LGHNT and CDR2 FRNRAP. The V end was cut by 1 base, the J end by 7 bases, with 12 bases between. This CDR3 region has 14 residues. The CDR3 region has the DNA TGTGCTAGTGGTTTGGGAGGGTACCTGAATACGCAGTATTTT. Translated: CASGLGGYLNTQYF.

The chain has TRBV11-2 and TRBJ2-2; unclear D gene. The germline gives CDR1 SGHAT, CDR2 FQNNGV. The CDR3 runs 17 residues. The ends were cut back, 2 bases at V and 0 bases at J, with 13 bases in the middle. This CDR3 reads CASSLPRPTSNTGELFF. DNA of the CDR3: TGTGCCAGCAGCTTACCGAGGCCCACCTCGAACACCGGGGAGCTGTTTTTT.

The V and J genes are TRBV2 and TRBJ1-2, with 7 positions matching TRBD1. V gave up 6 bases and J gave up 2 bases; unmatched junction bases: 12. In germline, CDR1 is SNHLY, CDR2 FYNNEI. The CDR3 loop spans 16 amino acids. The CDR3 DNA sequence: TGTGCCAGCAGAACCAGATGGGGGGACAGCAACTATGGCTACACCTTC. This sequence encodes CASRTRWGDSNYGYTF.

The V and J genes are TRBV5-6 and TRBJ1-6; unclear D gene. The CDR3 has 15 residues. The germline V gene encodes CDR1 SGHDT and CDR2 YYEEEE. V was trimmed by 6 bases and J by 0 bases, leaving 10 bases between them. CDR3 nucleotides: TGTGCCAGCACCCTAGGGAGCTCCTATAATTCACCCCTCCACTTT. Translated, it gives CASTLGSSYNSPLHF. Variable domain in full (rest from reference TRBV5-6 and TRBJ1-6): DAGVTQSPTHLIKTRGQQVTLRCSPKSGHDTVSWYQQALGQGPQFIFQYYEEEERQRGNFPDRFSGHQFPNYSSELNVNALLLGDSALYLCASTLGSSYNSPLHFGNGTRLTVT.

V is TRBV7-2 and J is TRBJ2-1; 14 nucleotides match TRBD2. The germline gives CDR1 SGHTA, CDR2 FQGNSA. CDR3 length: 18 residues. The junction had 5 bases not matched to a gene; V was cut back by 1 base and J by 3 bases. CDR3 protein: CASSLEGLAGELYNEQFF. The CDR3 DNA reads as TGTGCCAGCAGCTTAGAGGGACTAGCGGGGGAACTCTACAATGAGCAGTTCTTC. Complete variable domain (other parts from reference TRBV7-2 and TRBJ2-1): GAGVSQSPSNKVTEKGKDVELRCDPISGHTALYWYRQSLGQGLEFLIYFQGNSAPDKSGLPSDRFSAERTGGSVSTLTIQRTQQEDSAVYLCASSLEGLAGELYNEQFFGPGTRLTVL.